The 17 T cell receptor beta chains below all came from one sample that was sequenced in a study of regulatory T cells in long-lasting Graves disease. Time point defined: persistent/refractory GD, antithyroid drugs over 5 years with positive TRAb. The TCR library was prepared using RNA isolated from PBMCs. CDR3-region Arm-PCR and iRepertoire HTBI primers produced the TCR beta libraries. From the multiplex PCR reads, TCRdb called clonotypes with MiXCR, one entry per CDR3 protein. The repertoire holds 420,000 or so distinct CDR3 sequences, with 23% as singletons. Sequencing used peripheral blood mononuclear cells (PBMCs), obtained when the disease was refractory, from a patient treated with antithyroid drugs. The origin of the receptors is a female donor with Graves disease.

This clonotype was seen ten or more times. This chain uses TRBV20-1 with TRBJ2-5; 11 nucleotides line up with TRBD2. With V trimmed by 3 bases and J by 4 bases, 13 bases remained unmatched. This CDR3 is 17 amino acids long. Germline CDR1 is DFQATT and CDR2 is SNEGSKA (reference sequence). The CDR3 sequence is CSARGVLAGDYGETQYF. CDR3 nucleotide sequence: TGCAGTGCTAGGGGGGTACTAGCGGGAGATTACGGAGAGACCCAGTACTTC.

This clonotype was seen repeatedly, ten times or more. The V gene is TRBV28, the J gene TRBJ2-6; weak D call: TRBD1 (5 bases). The V gene's germline CDR1 is MDHEN and CDR2 SYDVKM. CDR3 length: 15 residues. V lost 2 bases, J lost 2 bases, and 7 bases lay in between. In nucleotides, the CDR3 is TGTGCCAGCAGTTTACCCAGGGCTGGGGCCAACGTCCTGACTTTC. It is translated as CASSLPRAGANVLTF.

The rearrangement joins TRBV5-5 to TRBJ2-3; D unclear. CDR1 is SGHKS and CDR2 is YYEKEE in the germline V gene (reference sequence). The CDR3 contains 16 residues. V lost 4 bases, J lost 6 bases, and 21 bases lay in between. The DNA for the CDR3 is TGTGCCAGCAGCCCGGCCGTGGGCCCCCGGTTCGATACGCAGTATTTT. Translating gives CASSPAVGPRFDTQYF.

This clonotype was detected many times. This rearrangement joins TRBV30 to TRBJ1-2; D perhaps matches TRBD1 (6 bases). V dropped 0 bases and J dropped 8 bases, with 10 bases sitting between them. The germline gives CDR1 GTSNPN, CDR2 SVGIG (reference sequence). This CDR3 contains 12 residues. The CDR3 sequence is CAWSVPGGGYTF. CDR3 nucleotide sequence: TGTGCCTGGAGTGTACCCGGGGGCGGCTACACCTTC. Using reference TRBV30 and TRBJ1-2 for the parts outside the CDR3, the full variable domain is SQTIHQWPATLVQPVGSPLSLECTVEGTSNPNLYWYRQAAGRGLQLLFYSVGIGQISSEVPQNLSASRPQDRQFILSSKKLLLSDSGFYLCAWSVPGGGYTFGSGTRLTVV.

The rearrangement links TRBV5-6 to TRBJ2-7; 7 bases match TRBD1. The length of the CDR3 is 17 residues. With V trimmed by 0 bases and J by 1 base, 10 bases remained unmatched. Looked up from germline, CDR1 is SGHDT and CDR2 is YYEEEE. CDR3 DNA: TGTGCCAGCAGCTTGGCCGGCAGGGGGTGGTCATCCTACGAGCAGTACTTC. Its protein product is CASSLAGRGWSSYEQYF.

The chain links TRBV11-2 to TRBJ2-7; no clear D gene. The CDR3 extends over 14 amino acids. Germline V gene sequence: CDR1 SGHAT, CDR2 FQNNGV. Trimming shortened V by 5 bases and J by 4 bases, and 15 bases separated the two germline ends. Here the CDR3 DNA reads TGTGCCAGCAGCGTCACGGGCAGTAGATACGAGCAGTACTTC. This sequence encodes CASSVTGSRYEQYF.

This clonotype was seen a handful of times. The rearrangement joins TRBV27 to TRBJ2-7; D is perhaps TRBD1 (6 bases). Germline CDR1 reads MNHEY; CDR2 reads SMNVEV (reference sequence). V lost 6 bases and J 5 bases, leaving 8 bases between the germline ends. This CDR3 has 11 amino acids. CDR3: CASSRGHEQYF. The DNA of the CDR3 is TGTGCCAGCAGCAGGGGTCACGAGCAGTACTTC.

CDR3 sequence (DNA): TGTGCATTCGACAGGGTCTTAGGCTACACCTTC. This encodes CAFDRVLGYTF. This sequence joins TRBV30 and TRBJ1-2; 7 positions agree with TRBD1. Germline assignment: CDR1 GTSNPN and CDR2 SVGIG (reference sequence). There are 11 residues in the CDR3.

The chain is built from TRBV20-1 and TRBJ2-1, with 8 bases identical to TRBD2. CDR1 is DFQATT and CDR2 is SNEGSKA in the germline V gene (reference sequence). Trimming cost V 3 bases and J 4 bases; bases outside gene matches: 14. The CDR3 extends over 17 amino acids. The CDR3 nucleotides are TGCAGTGCTAGCAGAGGGGGGGCACCTAGCGGGTACAATGAGCAGTTCTTC. It yields the protein CSASRGGAPSGYNEQFF.

In the case of this clonotype: One junction end disagrees with the germline gene, perhaps due to a read error. The rearrangement joins TRBV20-1 to TRBJ2-7, with D unclear. Germline values: CDR1 DFQATT, CDR2 SNEGSKA (reference sequence). The CDR3 has 13 amino acids. DNA of the CDR3: TGCAGTGCTAGTTCGGCGCCAACCTACGAGCAGTACTTT. Translation gives CSASSAPTYEQYF.

Ten or more counts support this clonotype. This rearrangement joins TRBV28 to TRBJ2-7, with TRBD2 matching over 7 bases. Trimming at V came to 5 bases and at J to 9 bases, leaving 13 bases not matched to a gene. This CDR3 comprises 14 residues. Germline lookup yields CDR1 MDHEN and CDR2 SYDVKM. CDR3 sequence reads: CASSNRAGFVGQYF. The CDR3 DNA reads as TGTGCCAGCAGTAACCGAGCGGGGTTCGTCGGGCAGTACTTC.

The chain carries TRBV7-2 and TRBJ2-1; 8 bases are shared with TRBD2. CDR3 length: 18 residues. Germline V gene lookup returns CDR1 SGHTA and CDR2 FQGNSA. The junction had 8 bases not matched to a gene; V was cut back by 1 base and J by 0 bases. DNA of the CDR3: TGTGCCAGCAGCTTAGAGTCTAGCGGGTTCTACTCCTACAATGAGCAGTTCTTC. This codes for CASSLESSGFYSYNEQFF.

The chain recombines TRBV5-6 with TRBJ2-2; tentatively, D is TRBD2 (5 bases). Trimming removed 4 bases at V and 9 bases at J, with 10 bases between. Germline V CDR1 and CDR2: SGHDT, YYEEEE. The CDR3 extends over 12 amino acids. CDR3 in DNA: TGTGCCAGCAGCGCGGGCGGGTGGGAGCTGTTTTTT. Amino acid sequence: CASSAGGWELFF. Based on the CDR3 plus reference TRBV5-6 and TRBJ2-2, the full variable domain is DAGVTQSPTHLIKTRGQQVTLRCSPKSGHDTVSWYQQALGQGPQFIFQYYEEEERQRGNFPDRFSGHQFPNYSSELNVNALLLGDSALYLCASSAGGWELFFGEGSRLTVL.

This clonotype was detected ten times or more. The chain combines TRBV20-1 with TRBJ2-7, with D possibly TRBD1 on 6 matching bases. Per the germline V gene, CDR1 is DFQATT and CDR2 is SNEGSKA (reference sequence). There are 12 residues in the CDR3. Trimming removed 7 bases at V and 7 bases at J, with 17 bases between. CDR3 protein: CSESGEGGEQYF. CDR3 nucleotides: TGCAGTGAGAGTGGGGAAGGGGGTGAGCAGTACTTC.

This clonotype was counted a few times. The genes are TRBV10-3 and TRBJ2-5; D not certain. Looked up from germline, CDR1 is ENHRY and CDR2 is SYGVKD. CDR3 length: 12 residues. Trimming took off 4 bases at V and 0 bases at J, with 3 bases between the two ends. In nucleotides, the CDR3 is TGTGCCATCAGTGGTAACCAAGAGACCCAGTACTTC. Translation gives CAISGNQETQYF.

The chain employs TRBV19 and TRBJ2-7; D remains unclear. The germline V and J ends were trimmed by 4 bases and 2 bases, with 9 bases remaining between them. This CDR3 is 13 amino acids long. Germline V gene sequence: CDR1 LNHDA, CDR2 SQIVND (reference sequence). CDR3 bases: TGTGCCAGTAGTACCACCGCGACCTACGAGCAGTACTTC. As protein: CASSTTATYEQYF.

This clonotype was counted between two and nine times. This chain connects TRBV12-3 or TRBV12-4 to TRBJ2-2; no definite D call. The V gene lost 7 bases and the J gene lost 6 bases, with 9 bases spanning the gap. The CDR3 is 12 amino acids. The CDR3 reads CASIYGAGELFF. The CDR3 coding sequence is TGTGCCAGCATCTACGGCGCCGGGGAGCTGTTTTTT.